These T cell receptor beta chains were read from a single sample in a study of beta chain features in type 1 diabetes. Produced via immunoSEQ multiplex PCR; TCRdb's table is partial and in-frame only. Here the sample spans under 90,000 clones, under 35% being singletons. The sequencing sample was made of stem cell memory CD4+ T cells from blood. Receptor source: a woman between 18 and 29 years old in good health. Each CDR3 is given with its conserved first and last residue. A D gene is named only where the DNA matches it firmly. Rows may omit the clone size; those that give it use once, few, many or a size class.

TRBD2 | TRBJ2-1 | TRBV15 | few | TGTGCCACCAGCAGAGATCCAGCGGGAGTTATAAATGAGCAGTTCTTC | CATSRDPAGVINEQFF
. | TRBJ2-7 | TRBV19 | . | TGTGCCAGTAGTATCGGCAGGGAACAAAGAGGGGGCGAGCAGTACTTC | CASSIGREQRGGEQYF
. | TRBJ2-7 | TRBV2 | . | TGTGCCAGCAGCAGGGAATCCTACGAGCAGTACTTC | CASSRESYEQYF
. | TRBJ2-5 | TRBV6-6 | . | TGTGCCAGCAGTTACCGGGAGACCCAGTACTTC | CASSYRETQYF
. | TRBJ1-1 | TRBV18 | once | TGTGCCAGCTCACCATCAATTCAGGAGAACACTGAAGCTTTCTTT | CASSPSIQENTEAFF
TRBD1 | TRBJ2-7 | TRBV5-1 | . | TGCGCCAGCAGCCCCGGACAGGGGCTGGACGAGCAGTACTTC | CASSPGQGLDEQYF
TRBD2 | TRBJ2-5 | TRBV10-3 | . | TGTGCCATCAGTGAGTCTACTAGCGGGAGGGTAGAGACCCAGTACTTC | CAISESTSGRVETQYF
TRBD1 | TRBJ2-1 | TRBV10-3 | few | TGTGCCATCAGTGAGGGGACAGGGAATAATGAGCAGTTCTTC | CAISEGTGNNEQFF
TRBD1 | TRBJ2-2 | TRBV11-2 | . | TGTGCCAGCAGCAACAGGGGTTCTACCGGGGAGCTGTTTTTT | CASSNRGSTGELFF
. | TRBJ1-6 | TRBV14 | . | TGTGCCAGCAGCCAAGGTCGCGGAGTACTAAATTCACCCCTCCACTTT | CASSQGRGVLNSPLHF
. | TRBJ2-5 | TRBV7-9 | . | TGTGCCAGCAGAGTCGGGACACAAGAGACCCAGTACTTC | CASRVGTQETQYF
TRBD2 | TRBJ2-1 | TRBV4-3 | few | TGCGCCAGCAGCCAGGGGGTCATAGCGGGGGACTACAATGAGCAGTTCTTC | CASSQGVIAGDYNEQFF
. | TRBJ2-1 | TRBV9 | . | TGTGCCAGCAGCGTAGAGGAGGGTAATGAGCAGTTCTTC | CASSVEEGNEQFF
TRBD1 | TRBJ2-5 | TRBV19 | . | TGTGCCAGTAGCCCCGGGACAGGTTCCCAAAAGACCCAGTACTTC | CASSPGTGSQKTQYF
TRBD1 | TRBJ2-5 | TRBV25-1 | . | TGTGCCAGCAGTGATATCCAGGGGGCGAGGGAGACCCAGTACTTC | CASSDIQGARETQYF
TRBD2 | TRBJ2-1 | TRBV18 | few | TGTGCCAGCTCACCACCCAAGCGGGGCCTGCACAATGAGCAGTTCTTC | CASSPPKRGLHNEQFF
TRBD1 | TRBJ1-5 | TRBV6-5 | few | TGTGCCAGCAGCCGAAGACAGGGGTCCCAGCCCCAGCATTTT | CASSRRQGSQPQHF
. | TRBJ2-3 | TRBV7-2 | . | TGTGCCAGCAGCTTCAGACTTAGCACAGATACGCAGTATTTT | CASSFRLSTDTQYF
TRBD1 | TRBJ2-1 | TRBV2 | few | TGTGCCAGCAGTGAATCCCCCTCCGGGACAGTTAATGAGCAGTTCTTC | CASSESPSGTVNEQFF
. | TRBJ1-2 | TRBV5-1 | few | TGCGCCAGCAGCTTGGACGGCGGAAGGGGCTACACCTTC | CASSLDGGRGYTF
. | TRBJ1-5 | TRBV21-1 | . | TGTGCCAGCAGCAAATGGGCCGGGACAGGGAAAGACTCCAATCAGCCCCAGCATTTT | CASSKWAGTGKDSNQPQHF
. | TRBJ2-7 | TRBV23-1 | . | TGCGCCAGCAGTCAATGGCCGACAGGCACATATCCCTACGAGCAGTACTTC | CASSQWPTGTYPYEQYF
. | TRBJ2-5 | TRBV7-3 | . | TGTGCCAGCAGCTTCGGACATGGCGAGACCCAGTACTTC | CASSFGHGETQYF
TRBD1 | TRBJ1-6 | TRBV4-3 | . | TGCGCCAGCAGCCAAGGGGACAGGGGAAGATCACCCCTCCACTTT | CASSQGDRGRSPLHF
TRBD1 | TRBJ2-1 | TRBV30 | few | TGTGCCTGGCTACGACAGGGGCCTTACAATGAGCAGTTCTTC | CAWLRQGPYNEQFF
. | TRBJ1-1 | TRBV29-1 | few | TGCAGCGTTGTTCCAGACACTGAAGCTTTCTTT | CSVVPDTEAFF
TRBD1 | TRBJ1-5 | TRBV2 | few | TGTGCCAGCAGTGAGGGACAGAACAATCAGCCCCAGCATTTT | CASSEGQNNQPQHF
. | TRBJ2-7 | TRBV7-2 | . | TGTGCCAGCAGCTCGGTATCTAGCGAGCAGTACTTC | CASSSVSSEQYF
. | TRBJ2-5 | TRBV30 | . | TGTGCCTGGAGTCAGCGGGTCCAAGAGACCCAGTACTTC | CAWSQRVQETQYF
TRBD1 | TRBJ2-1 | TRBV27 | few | TGTGCCAGCAGTCCGGGACAGTACAATGAGCAGTTCTTC | CASSPGQYNEQFF
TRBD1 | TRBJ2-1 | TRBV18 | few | TGTGCCAGCTCACCCCAAGCGGGACAGGGAGGCAATGAGCAGTTCTTC | CASSPQAGQGGNEQFF
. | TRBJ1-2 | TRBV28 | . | TGTGCCAGCAGTTTCACGGACGGGGAGTCTAACTATGGCTACACCTTC | CASSFTDGESNYGYTF
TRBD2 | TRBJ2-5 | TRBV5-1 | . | TGCGCCAGCAGCCGGGGGAGCGGGACCTTACAAGAGACCCAGTACTTC | CASSRGSGTLQETQYF
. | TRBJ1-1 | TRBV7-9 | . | TGTGCCAGCAGCCGGGGAGTTGGCACTGAAGCTTTCTTT | CASSRGVGTEAFF
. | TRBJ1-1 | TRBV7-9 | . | TGTGCCAGCAGCGAGGCTCTTGAAGCTTTCTTT | CASSEALEAFF
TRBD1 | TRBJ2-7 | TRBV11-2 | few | TGTGCCAGCAGCTTCCCTGGGGGACAGAGAAAGAGCTACGAGCAGTACTTC | CASSFPGGQRKSYEQYF
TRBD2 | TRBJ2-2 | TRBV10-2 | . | TGCGCCAGCAGCCAGCTTCCCGGGACTAGTGACACCGGGGAGCTGTTTTTT | CASSQLPGTSDTGELFF
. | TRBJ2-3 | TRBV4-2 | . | TGTGCCAGCAGCCAAGATATTACTAGCAAGACGCAGTATTTT | CASSQDITSKTQYF
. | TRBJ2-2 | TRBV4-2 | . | TGTGCCAGCAGCCAACAGGGTTTTGGCACCGGGGAGCTGTTTTTT | CASSQQGFGTGELFF
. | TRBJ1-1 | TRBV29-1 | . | TGCAGCGTTCTCCGGGACAAAAACACTGAAGCTTTCTTT | CSVLRDKNTEAFF
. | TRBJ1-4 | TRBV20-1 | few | TGCAGTGCTCCCACCGGGGAAAAACTGTTTTTT | CSAPTGEKLFF
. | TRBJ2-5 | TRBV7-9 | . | TGTGCCAGCACCCTCCAGGGCCAAGAGACCCAGTACTTC | CASTLQGQETQYF
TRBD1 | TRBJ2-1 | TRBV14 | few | TGTGCCAGCAGCCAAATAAACAGGGGGCTGGGTCGGAATGAGCAGTTCTTC | CASSQINRGLGRNEQFF
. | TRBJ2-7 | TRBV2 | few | TGTGCCAGCAGTGAATCGGGTTACGAGCAGTACTTC | CASSESGYEQYF
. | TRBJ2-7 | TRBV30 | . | TGTGCCTGGAGTACATGGGGCGGGGCAAGCTCCTACGAGCAGTACTTC | CAWSTWGGASSYEQYF
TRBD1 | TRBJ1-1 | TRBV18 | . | TGTGCCAGCTCACCGGGCGGGACAGGGGGTATGGGAGCTTTCTTT | CASSPGGTGGMGAFF
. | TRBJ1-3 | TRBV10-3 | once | TGTGCCATCAGTGAGTCCCTTACTGGAAACACCATATATTTT | CAISESLTGNTIYF
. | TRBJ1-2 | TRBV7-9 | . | TGTGCCAGCGCCGGGGGGGCGGATGGCTACACCTTC | CASAGGADGYTF
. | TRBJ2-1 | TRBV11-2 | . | TGTGCCAGCAGCTTTGGGGGCACCCGCCGCAATGAGCAGTTCTTC | CASSFGGTRRNEQFF
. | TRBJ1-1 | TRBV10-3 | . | TGTGCCATCAAGGTTGCCGGGGACACTGAAGCTTTCTTT | CAIKVAGDTEAFF
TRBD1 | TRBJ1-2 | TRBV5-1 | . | TGCGCCAGCAGCTTGGCCAGGGGGCTGGATGGCTACACCTTC | CASSLARGLDGYTF
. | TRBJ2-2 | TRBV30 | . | TGTGCCTTTAGCGGAGGGAACACCGGGGAGCTGTTTTTT | CAFSGGNTGELFF